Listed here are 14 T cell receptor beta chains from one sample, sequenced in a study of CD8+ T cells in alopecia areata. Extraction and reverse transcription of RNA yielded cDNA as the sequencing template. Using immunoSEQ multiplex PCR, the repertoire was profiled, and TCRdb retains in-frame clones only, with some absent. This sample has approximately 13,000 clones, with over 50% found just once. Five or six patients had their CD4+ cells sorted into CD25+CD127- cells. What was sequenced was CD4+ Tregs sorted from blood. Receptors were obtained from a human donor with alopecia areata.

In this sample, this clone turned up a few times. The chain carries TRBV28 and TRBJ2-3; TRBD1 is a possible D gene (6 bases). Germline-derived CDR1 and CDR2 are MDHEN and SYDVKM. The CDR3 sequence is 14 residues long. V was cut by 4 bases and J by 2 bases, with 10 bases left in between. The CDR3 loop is CASSSYRVTDTQYF. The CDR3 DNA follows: TGTGCCAGCAGTTCGTACAGGGTCACAGATACGCAGTATTTT.

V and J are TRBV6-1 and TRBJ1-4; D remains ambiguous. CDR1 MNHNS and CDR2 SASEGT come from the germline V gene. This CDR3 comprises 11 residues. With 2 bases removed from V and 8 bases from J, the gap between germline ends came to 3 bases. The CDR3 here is CASSEYEKLFF. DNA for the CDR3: TGTGCCAGCAGTGAATACGAAAAACTGTTTTTT.

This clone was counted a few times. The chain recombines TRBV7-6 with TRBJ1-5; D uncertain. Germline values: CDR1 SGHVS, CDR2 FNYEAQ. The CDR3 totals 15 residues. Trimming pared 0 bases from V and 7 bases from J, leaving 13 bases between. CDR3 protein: CASSLALDPGQPQHF. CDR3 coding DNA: TGTGCCAGCAGCTTAGCGCTCGATCCCGGGCAGCCCCAGCATTTT.

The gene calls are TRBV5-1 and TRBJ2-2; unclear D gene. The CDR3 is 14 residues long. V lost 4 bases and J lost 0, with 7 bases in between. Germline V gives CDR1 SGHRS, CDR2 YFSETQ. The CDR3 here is CASSIRANTGELFF. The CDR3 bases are TGCGCCAGCAGCATTAGGGCGAACACCGGGGAGCTGTTTTTT.

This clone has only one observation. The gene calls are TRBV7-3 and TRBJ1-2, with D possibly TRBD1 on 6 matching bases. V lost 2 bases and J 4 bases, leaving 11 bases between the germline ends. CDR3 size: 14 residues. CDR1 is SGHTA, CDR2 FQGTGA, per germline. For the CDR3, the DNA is TGTGCCAGCAGCTTACAAGGGGGTCTCTATGGCTACACCTTC. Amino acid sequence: CASSLQGGLYGYTF.

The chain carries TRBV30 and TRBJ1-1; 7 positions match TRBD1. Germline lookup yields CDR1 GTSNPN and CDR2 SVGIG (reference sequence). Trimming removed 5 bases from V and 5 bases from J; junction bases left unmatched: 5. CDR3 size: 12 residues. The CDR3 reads CAWEQGYTEAFF. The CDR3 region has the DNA TGTGCCTGGGAACAGGGGTATACTGAAGCTTTCTTT.

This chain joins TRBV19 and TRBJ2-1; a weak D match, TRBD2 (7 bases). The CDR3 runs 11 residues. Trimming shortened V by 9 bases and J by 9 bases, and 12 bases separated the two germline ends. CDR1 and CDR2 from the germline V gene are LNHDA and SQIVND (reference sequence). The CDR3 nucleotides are TGTGCCAGCTGGGGGGGCACTGAGCAGTTCTTC. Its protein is CASWGGTEQFF.

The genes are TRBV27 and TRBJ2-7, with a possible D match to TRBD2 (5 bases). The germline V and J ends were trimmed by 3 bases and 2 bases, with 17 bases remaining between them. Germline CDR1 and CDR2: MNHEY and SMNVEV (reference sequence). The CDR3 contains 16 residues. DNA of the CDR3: TGTGCCAGCAGTTTTTTCAGCGGAGCATCAACCTACGAGCAGTACTTC. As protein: CASSFFSGASTYEQYF.

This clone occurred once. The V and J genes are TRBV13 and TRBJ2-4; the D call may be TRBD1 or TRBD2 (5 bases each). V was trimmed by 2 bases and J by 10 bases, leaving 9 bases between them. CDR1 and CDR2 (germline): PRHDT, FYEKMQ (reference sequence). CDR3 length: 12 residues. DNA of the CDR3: TGTGCCAGCAGCTTACGTGGGGGTATTCAGTACTTC. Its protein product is CASSLRGGIQYF. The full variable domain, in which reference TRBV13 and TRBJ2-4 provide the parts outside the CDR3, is AAGVIQSPRHLIKEKRETATLKCYPIPRHDTVYWYQQGPGQDPQFLISFYEKMQSDKGSIPDRFSAQQFSDYHSELNMSSLELGDSALYFCASSLRGGIQYFGAGTRLSVL.

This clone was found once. The CDR3 protein is CASSVAAGGRLGEQFF. Written as DNA, the CDR3 is TGTGCCAGCAGCGTAGCGGCGGGAGGGCGCCTGGGGGAGCAGTTCTTC. This sequence joins TRBV9 and TRBJ2-1, with 9 bases matching TRBD2. From germline, CDR1 is SGDLS and CDR2 YYNGEE. The CDR3 is 16 amino acids. Unmatched junction bases numbered 11, after V lost 0 bases and J lost 10 bases.

The CDR3 bases are TGTGCCAGTAGTATTGACAGGGGAGAGACCCAGTACTTC. It codes for CASSIDRGETQYF. The chain couples TRBV19 to TRBJ2-5; 8 positions agree with TRBD1. The V and J ends lost 3 bases and 4 bases, in that order; junction bases with no gene match: 1. The CDR3 is 13 residues long. Germline loops: CDR1 LNHDA, CDR2 SQIVND (reference sequence).

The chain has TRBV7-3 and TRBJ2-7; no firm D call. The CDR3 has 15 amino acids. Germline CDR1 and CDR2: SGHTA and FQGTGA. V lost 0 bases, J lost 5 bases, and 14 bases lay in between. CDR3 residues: CASSLTPRSFHEQYF. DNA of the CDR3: TGTGCCAGCAGCTTAACCCCTCGGAGTTTCCACGAGCAGTACTTC. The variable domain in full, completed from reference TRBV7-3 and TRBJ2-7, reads GAGVSQTPSNKVTEKGKYVELRCDPISGHTALYWYRQSLGQGPEFLIYFQGTGAADDSGLPNDRFFAVRPEGSVSTLKIQRTERGDSAVYLCASSLTPRSFHEQYFGPGTRLTVT.

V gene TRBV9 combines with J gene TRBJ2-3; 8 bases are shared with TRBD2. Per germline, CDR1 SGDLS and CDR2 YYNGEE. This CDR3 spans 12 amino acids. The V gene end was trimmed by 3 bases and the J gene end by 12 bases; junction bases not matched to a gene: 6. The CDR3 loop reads CASSDSGKSQYF. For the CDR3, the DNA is TGTGCCAGCAGCGATAGCGGGAAGTCTCAGTATTTT. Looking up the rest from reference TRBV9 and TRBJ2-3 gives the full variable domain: DSGVTQTPKHLITATGQRVTLRCSPRSGDLSVYWYQQSLDQGLQFLIQYYNGEERAKGNILERFSAQQFPDLHSELNLSSLELGDSALYFCASSDSGKSQYFGPGTRLTVL.

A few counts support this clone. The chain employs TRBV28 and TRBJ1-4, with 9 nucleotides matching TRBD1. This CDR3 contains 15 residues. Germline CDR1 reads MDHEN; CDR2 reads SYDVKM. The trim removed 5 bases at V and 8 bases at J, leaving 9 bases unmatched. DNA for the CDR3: TGTGCCAGCAGTAACCCCGGGACAGGGTGGGAAAAACTGTTTTTT. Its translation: CASSNPGTGWEKLFF.